These T cell receptor beta chains were read from a single sample in a study of early T cells in non-severe SARS-CoV-2 infection. MiXCR, applied by TCRdb to the 5' RACE reads, yields one record per CDR3 protein. The sample consists of tens of thousands of distinct CDR3 sequences, 5.8% of them appearing once. The source material was whole blood. The receptors stem from an adult who was a healthcare worker with PCR-confirmed SARS-CoV-2 infection or an uninfected control (not recorded which). The CDR3 runs from the conserved cysteine through the conserved F or W. Each record gives: V gene, CDR3 length, clone size, J gene, CDR3 protein. Clone size is given for some rows only: seen once, a few or many times, or a class if the clone is expanded.

>TRBV5-6|15|few|TRBJ1-6
CASSSSGTGNSPLHF
>TRBV6-4|13|many|TRBJ1-6
CASSLSGNSPLHF
>TRBV4-2|16|many|TRBJ1-5
CASSQTGSGGGQPQHF
>TRBV10-1|15|many|TRBJ2-3
CASSESISGTDTQYF
>TRBV7-3|17|many|TRBJ2-3
CASSPGTPRVVSDTQYF
>TRBV19|13|many|TRBJ2-6
CASRLAGANVLTF
>TRBV18|15|many|TRBJ2-7
CASTLTQGGYHEQYF
>TRBV23-1|16|many|TRBJ2-5
CASRLTSGGNPETQYF
>TRBV5-4|14|few|TRBJ2-2
CASSLVRNTGELFF
>TRBV11-2|14|many|TRBJ1-3
CASRAGSSKNTIYF
>TRBV20-1|11|medium-sized|TRBJ1-1
CSAQRDTEAFF
>TRBV19|16|many|TRBJ2-2
CASTDDRGRITGELFF
>TRBV11-2|14|many|TRBJ2-7
CASSLDGPTYEQYF
>TRBV29-1|14|many|TRBJ1-2
CSVWSVSDNYGYTF
>TRBV5-4|14|many|TRBJ2-5
CASNNPEEAGAQYF
>TRBV4-1|15|many|TRBJ1-1
CASSQDSPGLSEAFF
>TRBV7-9|15|many|TRBJ1-2
CASSLGQGVGYGYTF
>TRBV20-1|15|medium-sized|TRBJ1-2
CSAIRGRGQGYGYTF
>TRBV12-3/TRBV12-4|13|few|TRBJ2-1
CASSLVERGEQFF
>TRBV5-1|15|many|TRBJ2-1
CASSPTSGTYNEQFF
>TRBV7-2|15|many|TRBJ1-5
CASSLHPTGLQPQHF
>TRBV29-1|14|many|TRBJ2-1
CSVEGLGAYNEQFF
>TRBV5-1|16|NA|TRBJ2-2
CASSTSGTSGTGELFF
>TRBV11-1|15|NA|TRBJ2-7
CASSLAGDSSYEQYF
>TRBV12-3/TRBV12-4|18|many|TRBJ2-7
CASSLRWTSGSGSYEQYF
>TRBV28|16|many|TRBJ1-1
CASSTFGTGVNTEAFF
>TRBV20-1|14|many|TRBJ2-1
CSARMSGRANEQFF
>TRBV28|13|NA|TRBJ1-1
CASVSWRNTEAFF
>TRBV12-3/TRBV12-4|14|NA|TRBJ1-5
CASRSNRGNQPQHF
>TRBV20-1|14|many|TRBJ2-7
CSATVGLAGGEQYF
>TRBV20-1|17|many|TRBJ2-5
CSARDWGTGAPQETQYF
>TRBV13|13|many|TRBJ2-5
CASSSRSQETQYF
>TRBV10-2|14|many|TRBJ2-1
CASTSGLAREEQFF
>TRBV29-1|17|many|TRBJ2-6
CSVGPGGTFSGANVLTF
>TRBV7-3|16|many|TRBJ2-3
CASSPTGSGSTDTQYF
>TRBV11-1|15|many|TRBJ2-7
CASSLVRRPSYEQYF
>TRBV6-5|16|many|TRBJ1-1
CASRIGTGALNTEAFF
>TRBV11-3|15|many|TRBJ2-3
CASSPGPTSTDTQYF
>TRBV5-4|15|many|TRBJ2-7
CASSSLTGDGYEQYF
>TRBV29-1|11|many|TRBJ2-5
CSVRLGETQYF
>TRBV7-2|16|many|TRBJ2-3
CASSLSPRRGTDTQYF
>TRBV12-3/TRBV12-4|18|many|TRBJ2-1
CASSLGPVGVDSYNEQFF
>TRBV18|13|many|TRBJ2-1
CASSSDRGNEQFF
>TRBV6-5|14|many|TRBJ1-5
CASSYSGAGQPQHF
>TRBV5-1|15|few|TRBJ2-5
CASSYGTGGQETQYF
>TRBV6-1|13|many|TRBJ2-5
CALKFAAGETQYF
>TRBV29-1|14|NA|TRBJ1-3
CSVLGQGAGNTIYF
>TRBV20-1|14|many|TRBJ1-2
CSAREPGTNYGYTF
>TRBV29-1|15|NA|TRBJ2-5
CSVAPPGGNQETQYF
>TRBV12-3/TRBV12-4|13|many|TRBJ2-5
CASSFRHQETQYF
>TRBV27|13|many|TRBJ2-6
CASSPAGANVLTF
>TRBV5-1|15|many|TRBJ2-2
CASSLAGANTGELFF
>TRBV7-9|13|many|TRBJ1-2
CASTPSGFYGYTF
>TRBV5-1|15|NA|TRBJ2-7
CASSLEAGHSYEQYF
>TRBV3-1|14|many|TRBJ2-3
CASSQDPTLDTQYF
>TRBV5-1|15|many|TRBJ1-6
CASHRGSAGNSPLHF
>TRBV25-1|15|many|TRBJ2-7
CASSDPSLRVHEQYF